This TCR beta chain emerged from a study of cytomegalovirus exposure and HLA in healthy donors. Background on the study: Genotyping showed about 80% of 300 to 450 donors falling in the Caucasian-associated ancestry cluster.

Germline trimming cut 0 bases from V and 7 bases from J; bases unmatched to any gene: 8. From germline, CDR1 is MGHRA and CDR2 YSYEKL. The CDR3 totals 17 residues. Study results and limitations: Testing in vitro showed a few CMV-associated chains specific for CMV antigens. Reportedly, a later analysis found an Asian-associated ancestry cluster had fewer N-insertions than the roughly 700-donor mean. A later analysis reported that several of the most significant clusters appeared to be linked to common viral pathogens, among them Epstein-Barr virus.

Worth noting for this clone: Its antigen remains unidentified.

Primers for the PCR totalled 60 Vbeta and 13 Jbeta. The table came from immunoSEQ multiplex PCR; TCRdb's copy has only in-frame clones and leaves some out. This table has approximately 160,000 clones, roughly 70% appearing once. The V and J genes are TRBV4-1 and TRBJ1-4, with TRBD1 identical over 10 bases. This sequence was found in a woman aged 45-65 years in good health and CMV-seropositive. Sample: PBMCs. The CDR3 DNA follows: TGCGCCAGCAGCCAAGAAGCAAACCGGGACAGGGGTGAAAAACTGTTTTTT. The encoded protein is CASSQEANRDRGEKLFF.